This passage covers 24 T cell receptor beta chains from one sample sequenced in a study of pediatric ulcerative colitis. During colonoscopy, one to two rectal pinch biopsies were collected. TCRdb keeps only in-frame clones here, not all; method: immunoSEQ multiplex PCR. The table shows tens of thousands of clones, with 73% occurring only once. The sequencing sample was made of gut tissue. The receptors come from a boy younger than 18 with moderate ulcerative colitis.

The chain uses TRBV9 and TRBJ2-1; TRBD2 matches 8 bases. The CDR3 is 15 residues long. Germline CDR1 is SGDLS and CDR2 is YYNGEE. V dropped 0 bases and J dropped 7; count of bases not matched to a gene: 6. CDR3 residues: CASSVDGRARNEQFF. The CDR3 DNA reads TGTGCCAGCAGCGTAGACGGGAGGGCCCGAAATGAGCAGTTCTTC.

J is TRBJ2-6 and V is TRBV28; 8 bases agree with TRBD1. After removal of 6 bases from V and 2 bases from J, the junction contained 12 bases not matched to a gene. Germline V lookup: CDR1 MDHEN, CDR2 SYDVKM. The CDR3 length is 18 residues. The CDR3 DNA sequence: TGTGCCAGCAGCCAGACCGGGACAGGCCGGACTGGGGCCAACGTCCTGACTTTC. Translation: CASSQTGTGRTGANVLTF.

This chain links TRBV5-5 with TRBJ1-6, with TRBD1 as a possible D gene (6 bases). CDR1 and CDR2 (germline): SGHKS, YYEKEE (reference sequence). V dropped 4 bases and J dropped 0 bases, with 14 bases sitting between them. The CDR3 contains 17 residues. The CDR3 region has the DNA TGTGCCAGCAGCCCCCGCACAGGGAGCTCCTATAATTCACCCCTCCACTTT. It is translated as CASSPRTGSSYNSPLHF.

This clone has more than one count but fewer than ten. The CDR3 region is CASSFTWTSRTNEKLFF. The CDR3 coding sequence is TGTGCCAGCAGCTTTACTTGGACTTCCCGTACTAATGAAAAACTGTTTTTT. The V call is TRBV5-5, the J call TRBJ1-4, with D unresolved. CDR1 SGHKS and CDR2 YYEKEE come from the germline V gene (reference sequence). V lost 2 bases, J lost 2 bases, and 16 bases lay in between. The CDR3 is 17 residues long.

The chain links TRBV5-4 to TRBJ2-7, with D unclear. Per the germline V gene, CDR1 is SGHNT and CDR2 is YYREEE (reference sequence). The CDR3 runs to 16 residues. The germline V and J ends were trimmed by 2 bases and 2 bases, with 17 bases remaining between them. The CDR3 loop is CASSLGLIGEAYEQYF. The CDR3 DNA reads TGTGCCAGCAGCTTAGGCCTAATTGGAGAGGCCTACGAGCAGTACTTC.

The chain joins TRBV7-9 to TRBJ1-2, with TRBD1 identical over 12 bases. V shed 5 bases, J shed 2 bases, and the junction held 9 bases outside the gene matches. The CDR3 runs 17 residues. Germline V gene data show CDR1 as SEHNR and CDR2 as FQNEAQ (reference sequence). CDR3 in DNA: TGTGCCAGCAGCGTACCGGGACAGGGGGCAAGAAACTATGGCTACACCTTC. Protein sequence: CASSVPGQGARNYGYTF. Full variable domain (remainder filled in from reference TRBV7-9 and TRBJ1-2): DTGVSQNPRHKITKRGQNVTFRCDPISEHNRLYWYRQTLGQGPEFLTYFQNEAQLEKSRLLSDRFSAERPKGSFSTLEIQRTEQGDSAMYLCASSVPGQGARNYGYTFGSGTRLTVV.

This clone was recorded a few times. This rearrangement joins TRBV19 to TRBJ2-1, with 7 bases lining up with TRBD2. This CDR3 is built from 15 residues. With V trimmed by 8 bases and J by 0 bases, 7 bases remained unmatched. Germline CDR1 LNHDA, CDR2 SQIVND (reference sequence). The CDR3 reads CASRSSGLSYNEQFF. DNA of the CDR3: TGTGCCAGTCGCTCTAGCGGCCTCTCCTACAATGAGCAGTTCTTC.

This chain connects TRBV7-2 to TRBJ2-3; D gene unclear. The germline V gene encodes CDR1 SGHTA and CDR2 FQGNSA. The V and J ends lost 5 bases and 2 bases respectively, with 5 bases between them. The CDR3 has 12 residues. CDR3 protein: CASSPHTDTQYF. The CDR3 DNA follows: TGTGCCAGCAGCCCTCACACAGATACGCAGTATTTT.

This chain connects TRBV5-1 to TRBJ1-3; D is perhaps TRBD1 (5 bases). The CDR3 extends over 15 amino acids. CDR1 is SGHRS and CDR2 is YFSETQ in the germline V gene. The V gene lost 4 bases and the J gene lost 3 bases, with 14 bases spanning the gap. CDR3 DNA sequence: TGCGCCAGCAGCCCGAACCCGGGGGGTGGAAACACCATATATTTT. The encoded protein is CASSPNPGGGNTIYF.

The chain couples TRBV21-1 to TRBJ1-6; TRBD1 reflects the table's D call only, with no check against the DNA. TRBV21-1 is reported as a pseudogene. The CDR3 extends over 16 amino acids. Here the CDR3 reads CASSKVSQPNNSPLHF. For the CDR3, the DNA is TGTGCCAGCAGCAAAGTATCACAGCCAAATAATTCACCCCTCCACTTT.

V is TRBV5-1 and J is TRBJ1-2; 7 bases align to TRBD1. The CDR3 has 16 amino acids. Trimming removed 0 bases from V and 7 bases from J; junction bases left unmatched: 12. The V gene's germline CDR1 is SGHRS and CDR2 YFSETQ. This CDR3 is CASSLDPRQGAPGYTF. The CDR3 DNA reads as TGCGCCAGCAGCTTGGACCCACGACAGGGAGCCCCTGGCTACACCTTC.

The chain has TRBV6-1 and TRBJ1-2; tentatively, D is TRBD1 (5 bases). The CDR3 consists of 12 residues. CDR1 and CDR2 (germline): MNHNS, SASEGT. Trimming stripped 3 bases from V and 3 bases from J, with 5 bases between. CDR3 sequence: CASSEGDYGYTF. The CDR3 coding sequence is TGTGCCAGCAGTGAGGGGGACTATGGCTACACCTTC.

This chain links TRBV11-3 with TRBJ2-5, with D possibly TRBD1 on 6 matching bases. The CDR3 runs 15 residues. Germline-derived CDR1 and CDR2 are SGHNT and YENEEA. With 0 bases removed from V and 9 bases from J, the gap between germline ends came to 17 bases. CDR3 sequence reads: CASSLEAWGRMAQYF. As DNA, the CDR3 is TGTGCCAGCAGCTTAGAGGCTTGGGGGCGCATGGCCCAGTACTTC.

The V gene is TRBV27, the J gene TRBJ1-1; 8 positions match TRBD1. Per the germline V gene, CDR1 is MNHEY and CDR2 is SMNVEV (reference sequence). With 5 bases clipped from V and 7 bases from J, the junction kept 9 bases outside the gene matches. The CDR3 is 14 residues long. CDR3: CASSPQGARFEAFF. CDR3 DNA sequence: TGTGCCAGCAGTCCCCAGGGGGCGCGTTTTGAAGCTTTCTTT.

This chain connects TRBV10-3 to TRBJ2-1; D is undetermined. The length of the CDR3 is 11 residues. With 8 bases removed from V and 5 bases from J, the gap between germline ends came to 7 bases. The germline V gene encodes CDR1 ENHRY and CDR2 SYGVKD. The CDR3 spells CAISANNEQFF. CDR3 nucleotide sequence: TGTGCCATCTCGGCGAACAATGAGCAGTTCTTC.

This chain uses TRBV28 with TRBJ1-2, with D unresolved. Germline V gene sequence: CDR1 MDHEN, CDR2 SYDVKM. This CDR3 region has 12 residues. With 6 bases removed from V and 8 bases from J, the gap between germline ends came to 13 bases. The CDR3 bases are TGTGCCAGCAGCCGCGTAGTTGGAGGCTACACCTTC. It yields the protein CASSRVVGGYTF.

Here the CDR3 DNA reads TGCGCCAGCAGTCCTGGAGGGCTAGCGTCCTACGAGCAGTACTTC. It is translated as CASSPGGLASYEQYF. The V and J genes are TRBV4-1 and TRBJ2-7, with D perhaps matching TRBD2 (6 bases). Trimming removed 6 bases at V and 1 base at J, with 16 bases between. Germline CDR1 and CDR2: MGHRA and YSYEKL. CDR3 length: 15 amino acids.

The chain couples TRBV10-3 to TRBJ2-5; 12 positions match TRBD1. Looked up from germline, CDR1 is ENHRY and CDR2 is SYGVKD. With V trimmed by 5 bases and J by 3 bases, 7 bases remained unmatched. CDR3 length: 16 amino acids. CDR3 amino acids: CAISPGTGGGEETQYF. In DNA form, the CDR3 reads TGTGCCATCAGTCCCGGGACAGGGGGCGGGGAAGAGACCCAGTACTTC.

The rearrangement joins TRBV5-1 to TRBJ2-6; D gene ambiguous. CDR1 and CDR2 (germline): SGHRS, YFSETQ. This CDR3 contains 15 residues. V gave up 0 bases and J gave up 0 bases, with 4 bases separating them. The CDR3 region is CASSLVISGANVLTF. CDR3 coding DNA: TGCGCCAGCAGCTTGGTTATCTCTGGGGCCAACGTCCTGACTTTC.

The chain recombines TRBV2 with TRBJ1-2; D perhaps matches TRBD1 (5 bases). CDR1 SNHLY and CDR2 FYNNEI come from the germline V gene. CDR3 length: 16 residues. Trimming shortened V by 0 bases and J by 8 bases, and 19 bases separated the two germline ends. The CDR3, as DNA: TGTGCCAGCAGTGAAGCCGGGCCCGGGGGGGGAGGAGGCTACACCTTC. As protein: CASSEAGPGGGGGYTF. The whole variable domain, remainder taken from reference TRBV2 and TRBJ1-2, is EPEVTQTPSHQVTQMGQEVILRCVPISNHLYFYWYRQILGQKVEFLVSFYNNEISEKSEIFDDQFSVERPDGSNFTLKIRSTKLEDSAMYFCASSEAGPGGGGGYTFGSGTRLTVV.

The chain couples TRBV29-1 to TRBJ2-1, with 15 bases fitting TRBD2. The length of the CDR3 is 19 residues. CDR1 is SQVTM, CDR2 ANQGSEA, per germline. With 4 bases clipped from V and 4 bases from J, the junction kept 14 bases outside the gene matches. CDR3 bases: TGCAGCGTTGTTGTGGACCCAGGACTAGCGGGGGGGGTGTACAATGAGCAGTTCTTC. It is translated as CSVVVDPGLAGGVYNEQFF.

This chain connects TRBV25-1 to TRBJ1-1; 9 nucleotides match TRBD1. Germline loops: CDR1 MGHDK, CDR2 SYGVNS. The CDR3 is made up of 14 amino acids. The V segment lost 5 bases and the J segment 4 bases; nucleotides outside the gene matches: 5. CDR3 coding DNA: TGTGCCAGCAGTCCCCGGGACAGGGTCACTGAAGCTTTCTTT. Protein sequence: CASSPRDRVTEAFF.

V gene TRBV29-1 combines with J gene TRBJ2-2; D uncertain. Germline CDR1 and CDR2: SQVTM and ANQGSEA. The V end lost 4 bases, the J end lost 2 bases, and 11 bases lay between the germline ends. The CDR3 runs to 14 residues. The CDR3 spells CSVAPGINTGELFF. The CDR3 DNA sequence: TGCAGCGTTGCACCCGGAATTAACACCGGGGAGCTGTTTTTT.

The J gene is TRBJ2-5, the V gene TRBV29-1; 8 bases fit TRBD2. CDR1 is SQVTM and CDR2 is ANQGSEA in the germline V gene. Trimming at V came to 2 bases and at J to 5 bases, leaving 7 bases not matched to a gene. The CDR3 contains 14 residues. The CDR3 region is CSVEQGGTRETQYF. CDR3 bases: TGCAGCGTTGAACAAGGGGGGACTAGGGAGACCCAGTACTTC.